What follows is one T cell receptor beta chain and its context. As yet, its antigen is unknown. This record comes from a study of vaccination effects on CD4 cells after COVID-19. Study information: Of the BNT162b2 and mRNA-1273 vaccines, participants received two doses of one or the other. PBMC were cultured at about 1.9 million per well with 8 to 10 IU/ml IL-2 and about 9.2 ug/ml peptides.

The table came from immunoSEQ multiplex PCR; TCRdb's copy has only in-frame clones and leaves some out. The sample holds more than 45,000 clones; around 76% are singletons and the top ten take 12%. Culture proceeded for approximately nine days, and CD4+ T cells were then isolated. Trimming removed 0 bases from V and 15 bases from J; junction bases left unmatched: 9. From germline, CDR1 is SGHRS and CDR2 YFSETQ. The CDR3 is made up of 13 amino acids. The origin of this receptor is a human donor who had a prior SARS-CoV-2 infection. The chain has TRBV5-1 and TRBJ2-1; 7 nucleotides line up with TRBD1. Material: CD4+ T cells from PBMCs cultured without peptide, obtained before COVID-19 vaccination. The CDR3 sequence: CASSLEGTALLFF. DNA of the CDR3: TGCGCCAGCAGCTTGGAAGGGACAGCCCTACTGTTCTTC.